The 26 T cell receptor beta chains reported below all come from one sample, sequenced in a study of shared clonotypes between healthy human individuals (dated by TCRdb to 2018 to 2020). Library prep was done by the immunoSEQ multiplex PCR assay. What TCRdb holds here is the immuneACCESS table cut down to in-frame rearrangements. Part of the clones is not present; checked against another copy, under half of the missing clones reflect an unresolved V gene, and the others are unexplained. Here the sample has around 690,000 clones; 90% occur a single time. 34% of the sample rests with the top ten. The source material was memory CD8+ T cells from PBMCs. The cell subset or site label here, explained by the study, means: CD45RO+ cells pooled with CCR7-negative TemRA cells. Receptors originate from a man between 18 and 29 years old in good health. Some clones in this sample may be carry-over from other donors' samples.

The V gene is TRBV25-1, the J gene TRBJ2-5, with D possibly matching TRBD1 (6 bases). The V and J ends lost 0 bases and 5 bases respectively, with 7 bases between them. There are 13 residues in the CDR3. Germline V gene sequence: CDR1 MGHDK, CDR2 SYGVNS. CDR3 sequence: CASSEYQGETQYF. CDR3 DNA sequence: TGTGCCAGCAGTGAATACCAGGGGGAGACCCAGTACTTC.

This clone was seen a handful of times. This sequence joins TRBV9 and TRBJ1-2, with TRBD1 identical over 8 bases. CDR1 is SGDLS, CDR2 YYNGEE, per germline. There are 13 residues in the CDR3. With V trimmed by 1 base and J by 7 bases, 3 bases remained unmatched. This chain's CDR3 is CASSVTTGVGYTF. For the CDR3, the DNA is TGTGCCAGCAGCGTAACGACAGGGGTTGGCTACACCTTC.

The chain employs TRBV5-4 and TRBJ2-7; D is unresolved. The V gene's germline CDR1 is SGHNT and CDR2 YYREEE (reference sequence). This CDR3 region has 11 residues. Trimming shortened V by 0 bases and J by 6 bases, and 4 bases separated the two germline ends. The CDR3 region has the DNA TGTGCCAGCAGCTTGGCATCCGAGCAGTACTTC. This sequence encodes CASSLASEQYF.

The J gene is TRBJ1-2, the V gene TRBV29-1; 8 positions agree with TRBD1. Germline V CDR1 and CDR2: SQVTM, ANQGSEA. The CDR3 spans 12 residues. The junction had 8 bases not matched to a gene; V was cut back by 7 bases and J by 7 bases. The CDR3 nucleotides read TGCAGCGCCACGGGACAGGCCCTTGGCTACACCTTC. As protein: CSATGQALGYTF.

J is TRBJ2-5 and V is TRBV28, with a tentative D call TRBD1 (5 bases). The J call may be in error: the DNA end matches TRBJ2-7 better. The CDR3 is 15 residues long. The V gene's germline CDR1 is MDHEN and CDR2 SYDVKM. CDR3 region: CASTPLGLAMYEQYF. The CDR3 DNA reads TGTGCCAGCACCCCGTTGGGGCTGGCTATGTACGAGCAGTACTTC.

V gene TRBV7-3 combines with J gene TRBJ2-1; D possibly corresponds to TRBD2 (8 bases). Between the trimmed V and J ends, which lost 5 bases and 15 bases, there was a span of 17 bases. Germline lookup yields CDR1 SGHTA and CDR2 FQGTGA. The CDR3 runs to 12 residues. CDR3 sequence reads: CASSPGGTRLFF. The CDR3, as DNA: TGTGCCAGCAGCCCAGGGGGGACTAGGCTGTTCTTC.

The CDR3 bases are TGTGCCAGCAGTTACGGCTCAGGGGGCTACTACAATGAGCAGTTCTTC. Protein sequence: CASSYGSGGYYNEQFF. The rearrangement links TRBV6-5 to TRBJ2-1; TRBD1 matches at 8 bases. Germline V gene lookup returns CDR1 MNHEY and CDR2 SVGAGI. The CDR3 loop spans 16 amino acids. Trimming removed 2 bases from V and 3 bases from J; junction bases left unmatched: 6.

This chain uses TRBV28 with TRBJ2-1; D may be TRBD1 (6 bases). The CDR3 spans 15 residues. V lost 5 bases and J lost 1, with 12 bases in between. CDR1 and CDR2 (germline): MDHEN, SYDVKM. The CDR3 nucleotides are TGTGCCAGCAGTAGGGGGACGGGGTCCTACAATGAGCAGTTCTTC. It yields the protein CASSRGTGSYNEQFF.

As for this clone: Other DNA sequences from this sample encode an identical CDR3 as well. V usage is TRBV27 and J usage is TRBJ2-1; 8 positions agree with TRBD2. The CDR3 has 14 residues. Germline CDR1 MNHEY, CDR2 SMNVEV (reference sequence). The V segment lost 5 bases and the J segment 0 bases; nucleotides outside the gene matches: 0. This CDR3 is CASSSGSSYNEQFF. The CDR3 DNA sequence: TGTGCCAGCAGTAGCGGGAGCTCCTACAATGAGCAGTTCTTC.

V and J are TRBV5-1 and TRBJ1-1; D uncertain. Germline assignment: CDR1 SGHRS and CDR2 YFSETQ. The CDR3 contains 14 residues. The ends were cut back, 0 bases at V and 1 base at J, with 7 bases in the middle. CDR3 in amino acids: CASSLGQQNTEAFF. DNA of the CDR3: TGCGCCAGCAGCTTGGGTCAGCAGAACACTGAAGCTTTCTTT.

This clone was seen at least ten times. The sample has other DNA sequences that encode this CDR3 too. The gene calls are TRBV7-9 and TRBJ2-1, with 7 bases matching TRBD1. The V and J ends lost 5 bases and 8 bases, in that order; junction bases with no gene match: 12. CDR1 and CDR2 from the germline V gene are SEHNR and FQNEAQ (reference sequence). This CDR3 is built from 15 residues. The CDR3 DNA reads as TGTGCCAGCAGCCGAAGCGAGGGGGCATTCCATGAGCAGTTCTTC. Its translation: CASSRSEGAFHEQFF.

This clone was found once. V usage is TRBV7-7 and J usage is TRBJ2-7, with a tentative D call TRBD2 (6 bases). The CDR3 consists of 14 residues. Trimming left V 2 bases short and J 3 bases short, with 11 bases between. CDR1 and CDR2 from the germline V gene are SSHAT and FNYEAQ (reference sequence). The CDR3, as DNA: TGTGCCAGCAGCTTAAGTATGGGACTCTACGAGCAGTACTTC. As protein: CASSLSMGLYEQYF.

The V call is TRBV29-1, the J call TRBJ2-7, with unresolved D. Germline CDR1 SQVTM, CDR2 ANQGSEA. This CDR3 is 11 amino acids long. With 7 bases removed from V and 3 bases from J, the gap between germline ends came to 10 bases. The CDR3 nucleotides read TGCAGCGCTCGATCGGGCTACGAGCAGTACTTC. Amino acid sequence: CSARSGYEQYF.

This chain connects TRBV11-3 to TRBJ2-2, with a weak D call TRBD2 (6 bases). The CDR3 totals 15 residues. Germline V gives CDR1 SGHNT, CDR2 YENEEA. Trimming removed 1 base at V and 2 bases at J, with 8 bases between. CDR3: CASSLAGGNTGELFF. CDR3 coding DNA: TGTGCCAGCAGCTTAGCCGGGGGTAACACCGGGGAGCTGTTTTTT.

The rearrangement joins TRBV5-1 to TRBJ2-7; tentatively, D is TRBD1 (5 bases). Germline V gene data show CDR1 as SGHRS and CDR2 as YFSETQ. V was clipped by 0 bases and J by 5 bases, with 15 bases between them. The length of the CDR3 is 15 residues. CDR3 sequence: CASSLEARAVDEQYF. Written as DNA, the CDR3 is TGCGCCAGCAGCTTGGAGGCCAGGGCAGTGGACGAGCAGTACTTC.

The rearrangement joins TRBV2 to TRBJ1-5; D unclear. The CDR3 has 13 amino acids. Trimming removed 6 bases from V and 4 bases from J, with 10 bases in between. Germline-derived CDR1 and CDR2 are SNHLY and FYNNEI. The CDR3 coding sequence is TGTGCCAGCAGGGTCGCCGGAAATCAGCCCCAGCATTTT. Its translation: CASRVAGNQPQHF.

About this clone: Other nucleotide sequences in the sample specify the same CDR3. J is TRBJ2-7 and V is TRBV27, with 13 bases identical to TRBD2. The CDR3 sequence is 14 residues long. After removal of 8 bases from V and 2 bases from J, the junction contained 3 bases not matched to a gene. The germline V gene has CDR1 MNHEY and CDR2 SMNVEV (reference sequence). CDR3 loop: CASSGLAGAYEQYF. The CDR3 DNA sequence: TGTGCCAGCTCCGGACTAGCGGGGGCCTACGAGCAGTACTTC.

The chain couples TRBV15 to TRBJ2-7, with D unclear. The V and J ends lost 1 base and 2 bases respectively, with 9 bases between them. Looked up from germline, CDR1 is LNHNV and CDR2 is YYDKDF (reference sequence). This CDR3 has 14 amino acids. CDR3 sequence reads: CATSRGSAPYEQYF. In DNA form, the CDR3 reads TGTGCCACCAGCAGAGGGTCGGCTCCCTACGAGCAGTACTTC.

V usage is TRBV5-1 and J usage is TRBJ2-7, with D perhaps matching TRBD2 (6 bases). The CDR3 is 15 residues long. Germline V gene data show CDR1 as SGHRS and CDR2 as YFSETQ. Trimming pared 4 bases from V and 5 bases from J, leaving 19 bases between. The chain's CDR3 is CASSISGLTPHEQYF. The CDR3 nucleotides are TGCGCCAGCAGCATTTCTGGACTAACCCCCCACGAGCAGTACTTC. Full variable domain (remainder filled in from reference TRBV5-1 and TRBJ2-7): KAGVTQTPRYLIKTRGQQVTLSCSPISGHRSVSWYQQTPGQGLQFLFEYFSETQRNKGNFPGRFSGRQFSNSRSEMNVSTLELGDSALYLCASSISGLTPHEQYFGPGTRLTVT.

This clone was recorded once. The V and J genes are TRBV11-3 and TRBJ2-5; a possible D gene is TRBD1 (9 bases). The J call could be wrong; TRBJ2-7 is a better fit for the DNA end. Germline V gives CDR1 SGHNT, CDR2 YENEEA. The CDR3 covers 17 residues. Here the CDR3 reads CASSHRGGQGLSYEQYF. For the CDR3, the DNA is TGTGCCAGCAGCCACCGGGGGGGACAGGGCCTCTCCTACGAGCAGTACTTC.

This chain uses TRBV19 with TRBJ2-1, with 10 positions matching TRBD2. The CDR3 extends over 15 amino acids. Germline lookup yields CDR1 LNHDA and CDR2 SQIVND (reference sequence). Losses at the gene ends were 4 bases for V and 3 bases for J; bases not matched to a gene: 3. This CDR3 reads CASSTGLANYNEQFF. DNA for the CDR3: TGTGCCAGTAGTACGGGACTAGCGAACTACAATGAGCAGTTCTTC.

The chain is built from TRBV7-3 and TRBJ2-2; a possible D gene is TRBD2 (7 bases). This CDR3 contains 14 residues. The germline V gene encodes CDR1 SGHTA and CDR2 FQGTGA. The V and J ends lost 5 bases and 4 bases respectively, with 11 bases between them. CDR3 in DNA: TGTGCCAGCAGCCCCGGGGGGCGCACCGGGGAGCTGTTTTTT. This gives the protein CASSPGGRTGELFF.

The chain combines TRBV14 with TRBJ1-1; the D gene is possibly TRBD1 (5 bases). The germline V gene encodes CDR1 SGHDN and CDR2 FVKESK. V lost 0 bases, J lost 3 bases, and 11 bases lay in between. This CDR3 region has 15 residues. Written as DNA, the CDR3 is TGTGCCAGCAGCCAAGATTGGGGGAGGGACACTGAAGCTTTCTTT. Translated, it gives CASSQDWGRDTEAFF.

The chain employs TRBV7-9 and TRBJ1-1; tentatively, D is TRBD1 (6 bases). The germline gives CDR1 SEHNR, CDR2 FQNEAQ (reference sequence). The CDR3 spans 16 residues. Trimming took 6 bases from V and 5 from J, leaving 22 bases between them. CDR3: CASRQGPGAGSTEAFF. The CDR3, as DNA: TGTGCCAGCAGACAGGGACCCGGGGCCGGGAGTACTGAAGCTTTCTTT.

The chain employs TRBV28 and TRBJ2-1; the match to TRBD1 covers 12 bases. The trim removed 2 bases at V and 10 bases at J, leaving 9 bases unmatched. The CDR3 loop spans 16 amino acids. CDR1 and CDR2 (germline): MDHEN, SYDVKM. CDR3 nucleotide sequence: TGTGCCAGCAGTTTACACCGGGACAGGGGGCTTCAAGAGCAGTTCTTC. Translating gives CASSLHRDRGLQEQFF.

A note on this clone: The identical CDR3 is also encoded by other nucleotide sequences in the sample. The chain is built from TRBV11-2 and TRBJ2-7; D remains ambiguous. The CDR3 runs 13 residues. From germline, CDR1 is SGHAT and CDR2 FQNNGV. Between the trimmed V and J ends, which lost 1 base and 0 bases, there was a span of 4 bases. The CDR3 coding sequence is TGTGCCAGCAGCTTAGCCCTCTCCTACGAGCAGTACTTC. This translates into CASSLALSYEQYF.